Below, 13 T cell receptor beta chains from the same sample are listed, as sequenced in a study of blood T cell repertoires in COVID-19. This table comes from immunoSEQ multiplex PCR, and its TCRdb copy is limited to in-frame clones, with some not included. The table includes approximately 340,000 clones, around 83% detected once. The sequenced material came from peripheral blood. The receptors were sampled from a man aged 30-40 years with active or convalescent COVID-19.

The J gene is TRBJ2-1, the V gene TRBV9, with 10 bases fitting TRBD2. Looked up from germline, CDR1 is SGDLS and CDR2 is YYNGEE. V was clipped by 0 bases and J by 4 bases; unmatched bases: 4. This CDR3 has 16 residues. Here the CDR3 reads CASSVAPGLAYNEQFF. As DNA, the CDR3 is TGTGCCAGCAGCGTAGCGCCGGGACTAGCGTACAATGAGCAGTTCTTC. The entire variable domain, with the rest obtained from reference TRBV9 and TRBJ2-1, is as follows: DSGVTQTPKHLITATGQRVTLRCSPRSGDLSVYWYQQSLDQGLQFLIQYYNGEERAKGNILERFSAQQFPDLHSELNLSSLELGDSALYFCASSVAPGLAYNEQFFGPGTRLTVL.

This chain uses TRBV4-2 with TRBJ2-3, with 8 nucleotides matching TRBD2. The CDR3 runs 17 residues. Looked up from germline, CDR1 is LGHNA and CDR2 is YNFKEQ. The V segment lost 2 bases and the J segment 1 base; nucleotides outside the gene matches: 8. Written as DNA, the CDR3 is TGTGCCAGCAGCCAATTTGGCGGGGGGCTGGGCACAGATACGCAGTATTTT. Residues: CASSQFGGGLGTDTQYF.

The chain joins TRBV12-3 or TRBV12-4 to TRBJ2-5, with 7 bases aligning to TRBD2. The CDR3 covers 13 residues. J lost 5 bases, V lost 8 bases, and 8 bases had no gene match. CDR3 sequence reads: CASQWGGMETQYF. The CDR3, as DNA: TGTGCCAGCCAGTGGGGGGGAATGGAGACCCAGTACTTC.

The chain joins TRBV5-6 to TRBJ2-5; 9 bases line up with TRBD1. Germline V gene data show CDR1 as SGHDT and CDR2 as YYEEEE. The trim removed 3 bases at V and 5 bases at J, leaving 5 bases unmatched. The CDR3 is 14 residues long. The CDR3 spells CASSWGQGFETQYF. The CDR3 DNA sequence: TGTGCCAGCAGCTGGGGACAGGGCTTCGAGACCCAGTACTTC.

J is TRBJ2-3 and V is TRBV11-1; 8 nucleotides line up with TRBD1. Germline assignment: CDR1 SGHAT and CDR2 FQDESV (reference sequence). This CDR3 region has 14 residues. The ends lost 5 bases at V and 1 base at J; junction bases unmatched: 2. The CDR3 sequence: CASSPDRGTDTQYF. The CDR3, as DNA: TGTGCCAGCAGCCCGGACAGGGGCACAGATACGCAGTATTTT.

In its sample, this clone was seen a few times. The chain joins TRBV7-2 to TRBJ1-3; perhaps TRBD1 as D (5 bases). The CDR3 length is 14 residues. The V and J ends lost 4 bases and 6 bases respectively, with 13 bases between them. Germline loops: CDR1 SGHTA, CDR2 FQGNSA. The CDR3 loop is CASSSGVRANTIYF. For the CDR3, the DNA is TGTGCCAGCAGCTCGGGGGTGCGGGCAAACACCATATATTTT. The full variable domain, rest sourced from reference TRBV7-2 and TRBJ1-3, is GAGVSQSPSNKVTEKGKDVELRCDPISGHTALYWYRQSLGQGLEFLIYFQGNSAPDKSGLPSDRFSAERTGGSVSTLTIQRTQQEDSAVYLCASSSGVRANTIYFGEGSWLTVV.

This clone has just a few counts. This CDR3 is CASSHPTSGPKSSSYEQYF. The CDR3 nucleotides read TGCGCCAGCAGCCACCCGACTAGCGGCCCCAAAAGTAGCTCCTACGAGCAGTACTTC. V and J are TRBV4-1 and TRBJ2-7; TRBD2 agrees at 9 bases. After removal of 3 bases from V and 0 bases from J, the junction contained 15 bases not matched to a gene. Germline assignment: CDR1 MGHRA and CDR2 YSYEKL. This CDR3 contains 19 residues.

The rearrangement uses TRBV28 and TRBJ1-1, with 7 bases that match TRBD1. Germline trimming cut 5 bases from V and 11 bases from J; bases unmatched to any gene: 8. The germline CDR1 and CDR2 sequences are MDHEN and SYDVKM. This CDR3 has 12 residues. The DNA for the CDR3 is TGTGCCAGCAGTCATCGGACAGGTCCCGCTTTCTTT. Translated: CASSHRTGPAFF.

The chain recombines TRBV30 with TRBJ1-5; 8 nucleotides match TRBD1. CDR1 GTSNPN and CDR2 SVGIG come from the germline V gene (reference sequence). The J segment lost 2 bases and the V segment lost 8 bases, leaving 11 bases of the junction unmatched. The length of the CDR3 is 15 residues. In DNA, the CDR3 is TGTGCCGTAAATATTGGACAGGGAGGCAATCAGCCCCAGCATTTT. Translated, it gives CAVNIGQGGNQPQHF.

The rearrangement joins TRBV27 to TRBJ1-2; 8 bases line up with TRBD1. The CDR3 runs 14 residues. The ends lost 6 bases at V and 5 bases at J; junction bases unmatched: 8. CDR1 and CDR2 (germline): MNHEY, SMNVEV (reference sequence). Here the CDR3 reads CASRSGTGAYGYTF. The CDR3 DNA sequence: TGTGCCAGCAGGTCCGGGACAGGTGCATATGGCTACACCTTC.

The CDR3: CASSQGANTIYF. CDR3 nucleotide sequence: TGTGCCAGCAGCCAGGGGGCGAACACCATATATTTT. V gene TRBV11-3 combines with J gene TRBJ1-3; 8 positions agree with TRBD1. V lost 5 bases, J lost 7 bases, and 1 base stayed unmatched. The CDR3 is made up of 12 amino acids. In germline, CDR1 is SGHNT, CDR2 YENEEA.

V and J are TRBV7-2 and TRBJ1-3; D may be TRBD1 (6 bases). The CDR3 sequence is 13 residues long. CDR1 and CDR2 from the germline V gene are SGHTA and FQGNSA. V was shortened by 6 bases and J by 4 bases, with 10 bases between the two germline ends. The CDR3 nucleotides read TGTGCCAGCAGTTATGGACAGGGAAACACCATATATTTT. Protein: CASSYGQGNTIYF.

The J gene is TRBJ2-7, the V gene TRBV3-1 (or the pseudogene TRBV3-2); 8 bases map to TRBD2. The CDR3 contains 14 residues. Trimming cost V 1 base and J 6 bases; bases outside gene matches: 5. Germline assignment: CDR1 LGHDT and CDR2 YNNKEL (reference sequence). The CDR3 DNA reads TGTGCCAGCAGCCAAGGGACTAGCAGTCTCGAGCAGTACTTC. It is translated as CASSQGTSSLEQYF.